This TCR beta chain was obtained from a study of blood T cell repertoires in COVID-19. The overall study: The study drew acute and convalescent COVID-19 samples from the United States, Italy and Spain.

The CDR3 consists of 14 residues. CDR1 is SEHNR and CDR2 is FQNEAQ in the germline V gene (reference sequence). V was pared by 1 base and J by 8 bases, with 6 bases of the junction left unmatched. In the source study's methods: Reference gene primer amplification gave nucleated cell count estimates. Only in-frame clones appear in the TCRdb table, and some are missing; sequencing was by immunoSEQ multiplex PCR. Clone size and V and J calls were adopted from that table, with D and trimming inferred from the DNA. The sample lists about 220,000 clones, about 87% occurring once. By sample fraction, this clone is medium-sized (0.01 to 0.1%). Participants were aged roughly 18 to 95 years, lived in 25 or so US areas, and enrolled virtually.

The chain joins TRBV7-9 to TRBJ1-2, with TRBD1 matching over 8 bases. Sequencing was done on a sample of PBMCs or T cells enriched from blood (not recorded which). The receptor's source is a woman in her twenties or thirties who had recovered from COVID-19. The CDR3 DNA is TGTGCCAGCAGCTTAGTCCAGGGGGCAGAGGGCTACACCTTC. This translates into CASSLVQGAEGYTF.